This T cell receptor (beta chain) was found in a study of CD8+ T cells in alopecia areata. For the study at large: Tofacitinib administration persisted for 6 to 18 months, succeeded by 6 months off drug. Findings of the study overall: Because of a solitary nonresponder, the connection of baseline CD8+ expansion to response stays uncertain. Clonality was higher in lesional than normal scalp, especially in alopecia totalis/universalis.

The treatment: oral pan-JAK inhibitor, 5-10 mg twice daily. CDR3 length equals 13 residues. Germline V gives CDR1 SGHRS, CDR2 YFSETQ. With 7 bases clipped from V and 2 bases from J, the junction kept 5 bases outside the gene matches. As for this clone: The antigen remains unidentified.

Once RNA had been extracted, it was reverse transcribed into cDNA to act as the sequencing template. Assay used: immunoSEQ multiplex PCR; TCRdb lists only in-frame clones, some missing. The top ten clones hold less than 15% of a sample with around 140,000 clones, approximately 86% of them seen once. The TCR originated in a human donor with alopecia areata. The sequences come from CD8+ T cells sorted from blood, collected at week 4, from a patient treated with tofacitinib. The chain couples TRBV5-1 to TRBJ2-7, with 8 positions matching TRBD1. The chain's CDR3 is CASAGTGAYEQYF. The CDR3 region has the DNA TGCGCCAGCGCCGGGACAGGAGCCTACGAGCAGTACTTC.